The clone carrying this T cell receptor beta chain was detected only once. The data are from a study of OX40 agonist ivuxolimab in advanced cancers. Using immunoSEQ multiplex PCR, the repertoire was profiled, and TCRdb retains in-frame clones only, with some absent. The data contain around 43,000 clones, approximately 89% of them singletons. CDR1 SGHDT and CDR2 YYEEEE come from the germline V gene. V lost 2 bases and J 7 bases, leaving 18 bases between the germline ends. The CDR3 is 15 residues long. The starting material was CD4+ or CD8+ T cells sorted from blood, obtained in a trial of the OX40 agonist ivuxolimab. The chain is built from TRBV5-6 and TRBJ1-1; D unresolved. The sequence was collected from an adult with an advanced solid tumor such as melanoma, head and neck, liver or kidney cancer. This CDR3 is CASSLGSPSWGEAFF. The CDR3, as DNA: TGTGCCAGCAGCTTAGGGAGTCCCTCTTGGGGTGAAGCTTTCTTT.